Following are 9 T cell receptor beta chains from one sample sequenced in a study of blood T cell repertoires in COVID-19. Measured with immunoSEQ multiplex PCR; TCRdb has only the in-frame clones, and not every one. The repertoire consists of some 400,000 clones, with 90% to 95% occurring once and the leading ten covering just over 0.85%. The sequenced sample was PBMCs or T cells enriched from blood (not recorded which). The receptors originated from a woman aged 40 to 50 who had been exposed to COVID-19.

The rearrangement links TRBV3-1 (or the pseudogene TRBV3-2) to TRBJ1-2; 8 nucleotides align to TRBD1. This CDR3 has 15 residues. V was pared by 3 bases and J by 8 bases, with 11 bases of the junction left unmatched. From germline, CDR1 is LGHDT and CDR2 YNNKEL (reference sequence). The CDR3 sequence is CASSHKPTGAGGYTF. In DNA, the CDR3 is TGTGCCAGCAGCCACAAACCGACAGGGGCAGGGGGCTACACCTTC.

This sequence joins TRBV19 and TRBJ1-2, with a weak D call TRBD1 (5 bases). The CDR3 consists of 14 residues. V was shortened by 5 bases and J by 1 base, with 11 bases between the two germline ends. Germline values: CDR1 LNHDA, CDR2 SQIVND (reference sequence). DNA for the CDR3: TGTGCCAGTAGTCAAGGGACTGTTAACTATGGCTACACCTTC. Protein product: CASSQGTVNYGYTF.

The chain uses TRBV5-6 and TRBJ2-7; possibly TRBD1 for D (5 bases). Between the trimmed V and J ends, which lost 5 bases and 0 bases, there was a span of 12 bases. Germline values: CDR1 SGHDT, CDR2 YYEEEE. The CDR3 is made up of 14 amino acids. The DNA of the CDR3 is TGTGCCAGCAGTTATATCGACAGCTCCTACGAGCAGTACTTC. Its protein is CASSYIDSSYEQYF.

This chain connects TRBV24-1 to TRBJ2-1; the match to TRBD1 covers 7 bases. This CDR3 has 16 residues. The V gene end was trimmed by 3 bases and the J gene end by 2 bases; junction bases not matched to a gene: 6. CDR1 KGHDR and CDR2 SFDVKD come from the germline V gene. The CDR3 bases are TGTGCCACCAGTGATCAAACAGGGGACCCCTACAATGAGCAGTTCTTC. Its protein is CATSDQTGDPYNEQFF.

The rearrangement joins TRBV5-1 to TRBJ2-7; D may be TRBD2 (6 bases). Trimming took off 2 bases at V and 2 bases at J, with 17 bases between the two ends. The CDR3 sequence is 16 residues long. CDR1 and CDR2 from the germline V gene are SGHRS and YFSETQ. The CDR3 spells CASSFGRTLGTYEQYF. DNA for the CDR3: TGCGCCAGCAGCTTTGGGAGGACGCTGGGGACCTACGAGCAGTACTTC.

The chain recombines TRBV30 with TRBJ2-7; 8 positions agree with TRBD1. The V gene end was trimmed by 5 bases and the J gene end by 9 bases; junction bases not matched to a gene: 12. The CDR3 consists of 13 residues. From germline, CDR1 is GTSNPN and CDR2 SVGIG (reference sequence). The CDR3 DNA is TGTGCCTGGGCGGGACAGGATAGCAGTTGGCAGTACTTC. Translated: CAWAGQDSSWQYF.

The chain carries TRBV3-1 (or the pseudogene TRBV3-2) and TRBJ2-3, with 14 bases matching TRBD2. Germline-derived CDR1 and CDR2 are LGHDT and YNNKEL (reference sequence). The junction had 12 bases not matched to a gene; V was cut back by 2 bases and J by 5 bases. CDR3 length: 19 amino acids. The CDR3 DNA sequence: TGTGCCAGCAGCCAATACGCAGGACTAGCGGGGGGCCGAGGAGATACGCAGTATTTT. Translated, it gives CASSQYAGLAGGRGDTQYF.

The genes are TRBV5-1 and TRBJ2-3; 10 bases are a match to TRBD2. This CDR3 region has 15 residues. Germline CDR1 reads SGHRS; CDR2 reads YFSETQ. Losses at the gene ends were 5 bases for V and 3 bases for J; bases not matched to a gene: 6. For the CDR3, the DNA is TGCGCCAGCAGTTTTAGCGGGGGGCCGACAGATACGCAGTATTTT. It codes for CASSFSGGPTDTQYF.

The chain recombines TRBV12-3 or TRBV12-4 with TRBJ2-7; TRBD2 might be the D (5 bases). The CDR3 has 12 residues. V was pared by 7 bases and J by 6 bases, with 13 bases between. This CDR3 is CASTPSRGEQYF. The CDR3 region has the DNA TGTGCCAGCACTCCTAGCCGAGGCGAGCAGTACTTC.